Listed below are T cell receptor beta chains from one sample, sequenced in a study of CD8 T cells in ankylosing spondylitis. TCRdb fed the 5' RACE reads into MiXCR, producing one record per CDR3 protein. The sample holds a few hundred thousand distinct CDR3 sequences, approximately 22% seen once. The sample taken for sequencing was blood, either unsorted or a sorted T cell fraction (not recorded which). These TCRs come from a male donor with ankylosing spondylitis or in good health (not recorded which). Both conserved end residues are part of each CDR3. The D gene is left open where the match is weak. Clone size, where shown, is once, few, many, or a class for clones that have expanded.

v_call: TRBV12-3/TRBV12-4; j_call: TRBJ2-6; cdr3_length: 16; d_call: TRBD1; clone_size: -; cdr3_nt: TGTGCCAGCAGCGGGACAGGCACCTCTGGGGCCAACGTCCTGACTTTC; cdr3_aa: CASSGTGTSGANVLTF
v_call: TRBV28; j_call: TRBJ2-4; cdr3_length: 14; d_call: -; clone_size: -; cdr3_nt: TGTGCCAGCAGTACCACAGGAGGGCAAGACATTCAGTACTTC; cdr3_aa: CASSTTGGQDIQYF
v_call: TRBV9; j_call: TRBJ2-7; cdr3_length: 15; d_call: -; clone_size: -; cdr3_nt: TGTGCCAGCAGCGCGGCAGCGGGACAGAATTACGAGCAGTACTTC; cdr3_aa: CASSAAAGQNYEQYF
v_call: TRBV6-1; j_call: TRBJ2-1; cdr3_length: 15; d_call: -; clone_size: -; cdr3_nt: TGTGCCAGCAGTGAAGTAGGAGGAACAGTCAATGAGCAGTTCTTC; cdr3_aa: CASSEVGGTVNEQFF
v_call: TRBV4-1; j_call: TRBJ2-3; cdr3_length: 13; d_call: -; clone_size: few; cdr3_nt: TGCGCCAGCAGCCAAGATAGTGGGGATACGCAGTATTTT; cdr3_aa: CASSQDSGDTQYF
v_call: TRBV20-1; j_call: TRBJ1-2; cdr3_length: 15; d_call: -; clone_size: -; cdr3_nt: TGCAGTGCTAGGGCAAGGACAGACCCTAACTATGGCTACACCTTC; cdr3_aa: CSARARTDPNYGYTF
v_call: TRBV7-6; j_call: TRBJ2-7; cdr3_length: 16; d_call: -; clone_size: few; cdr3_nt: TGTGCCAGCAGCTCTCCAAACTCAGGCCCCAGCCCCGAGCAGTACTTC; cdr3_aa: CASSSPNSGPSPEQYF
v_call: TRBV20-1; j_call: TRBJ2-7; cdr3_length: 15; d_call: -; clone_size: -; cdr3_nt: TGCAGTGCTCCGGCCTGGGACGGAATCTACAATGAGCAGTACTTC; cdr3_aa: CSAPAWDGIYNEQYF
v_call: TRBV7-2; j_call: TRBJ1-1; cdr3_length: 15; d_call: -; clone_size: -; cdr3_nt: TGTGCCAGCAGCTTATTTCGGGGATTGAACACTGAAGCTTTCTTT; cdr3_aa: CASSLFRGLNTEAFF
v_call: TRBV29-1; j_call: TRBJ2-3; cdr3_length: 11; d_call: -; clone_size: -; cdr3_nt: TGCAGCGTTGAAGCCGCCGATACGCAGTATTTT; cdr3_aa: CSVEAADTQYF
v_call: TRBV6-6; j_call: TRBJ2-5; cdr3_length: 12; d_call: -; clone_size: -; cdr3_nt: TGTGCCAGCATGGGTCGTCGGGAGACCCAGTACTTC; cdr3_aa: CASMGRRETQYF
v_call: TRBV10-2; j_call: TRBJ2-2; cdr3_length: 14; d_call: -; clone_size: -; cdr3_nt: TGCGCCAGCAGTGAGGGACACTACACCGGGGAGCTGTTTTTT; cdr3_aa: CASSEGHYTGELFF
v_call: TRBV11-2; j_call: TRBJ2-5; cdr3_length: 15; d_call: -; clone_size: -; cdr3_nt: TGTGCCAGCAGCTTAGTAGCCTACCCACAAGAGACCCAGTACTTC; cdr3_aa: CASSLVAYPQETQYF
v_call: TRBV4-1; j_call: TRBJ2-7; cdr3_length: 17; d_call: -; clone_size: -; cdr3_nt: TGCGCCAGCAGCCAACAACGAGACACACTAGCAGCCTACGAGCAGTACTTC; cdr3_aa: CASSQQRDTLAAYEQYF
v_call: TRBV27; j_call: TRBJ2-3; cdr3_length: 16; d_call: TRBD2; clone_size: -; cdr3_nt: TGTGCCAGCACAAGGACTAGCGGGGGTTTTACAGATACGCAGTATTTT; cdr3_aa: CASTRTSGGFTDTQYF
v_call: TRBV13; j_call: TRBJ2-7; cdr3_length: 20; d_call: -; clone_size: -; cdr3_nt: TGTGCCAGCAGCTTCGGTCCTAAGAATGCGGGCCCTGGAGATCCCTACGAGCAGTACTTC; cdr3_aa: CASSFGPKNAGPGDPYEQYF
v_call: TRBV19; j_call: TRBJ2-2; cdr3_length: 12; d_call: TRBD2; clone_size: -; cdr3_nt: TGTGGAGCGGGGCCGGGCACCGGGGAGCTGTTTTTT; cdr3_aa: CGAGPGTGELFF
v_call: TRBV15; j_call: TRBJ1-5; cdr3_length: 14; d_call: TRBD1; clone_size: -; cdr3_nt: TGTGCCACCAGCGCGACAGGGGCCAATCAGCCCCAGCATTTT; cdr3_aa: CATSATGANQPQHF
v_call: TRBV3-1; j_call: TRBJ2-7; cdr3_length: 12; d_call: -; clone_size: -; cdr3_nt: TGTGCCAGCAGCCAATTTGTGTACGAGCAGTACTTC; cdr3_aa: CASSQFVYEQYF
v_call: TRBV5-6; j_call: TRBJ2-1; cdr3_length: 17; d_call: TRBD2; clone_size: few; cdr3_nt: TGTGCCAGCAGCTTCGGGACTAGCGGGGGGGCCCACAATGAGCAGTTCTTC; cdr3_aa: CASSFGTSGGAHNEQFF
v_call: TRBV6-5; j_call: TRBJ2-2; cdr3_length: 15; d_call: -; clone_size: -; cdr3_nt: TGTGCCAGCAGTTATATCTCGGCGAACACCGGGGAGCTGTTTTTT; cdr3_aa: CASSYISANTGELFF
v_call: TRBV29-1; j_call: TRBJ2-1; cdr3_length: 12; d_call: -; clone_size: few; cdr3_nt: TGCAGCGTATGGGGGCTTGATAATGAGCAGTTCTTC; cdr3_aa: CSVWGLDNEQFF
v_call: TRBV20-1; j_call: TRBJ2-1; cdr3_length: 18; d_call: TRBD2; clone_size: few; cdr3_nt: TGCAGTGCTAGAGAGCCGTCGGCTAGCGGGGGGGCATTTCATGAGCAGTTCTTC; cdr3_aa: CSAREPSASGGAFHEQFF
v_call: TRBV28; j_call: TRBJ2-3; cdr3_length: 17; d_call: TRBD2; clone_size: few; cdr3_nt: TGTGCCAGCAGCCCTATTACGGGGGGGGGCGGCACAGATACGCAGTATTTT; cdr3_aa: CASSPITGGGGTDTQYF
v_call: TRBV12-3/TRBV12-4; j_call: TRBJ2-3; cdr3_length: 17; d_call: TRBD2; clone_size: -; cdr3_nt: TGTGCCAGCAGTTACCTTAGCGGGGGGCCCAGCACAGATACGCAGTATTTT; cdr3_aa: CASSYLSGGPSTDTQYF
v_call: TRBV9; j_call: TRBJ2-1; cdr3_length: 16; d_call: -; clone_size: few; cdr3_nt: TGTGCCAGCAGCCCCCGGGCCCTAGGGTTCGACAATGAGCAGTTCTTC; cdr3_aa: CASSPRALGFDNEQFF
v_call: TRBV11-2; j_call: TRBJ2-6; cdr3_length: 17; d_call: TRBD1; clone_size: few; cdr3_nt: TGTGCCAGCAGCTTTAAGTATTGGGACAGAGTGGCCAACGTCCTGACTTTC; cdr3_aa: CASSFKYWDRVANVLTF
v_call: TRBV10-3; j_call: TRBJ2-7; cdr3_length: 12; d_call: -; clone_size: -; cdr3_nt: TGTGCCATCAGGGGGGAAGGACAAGAGCAGTACTTC; cdr3_aa: CAIRGEGQEQYF
v_call: TRBV12-3/TRBV12-4; j_call: TRBJ2-5; cdr3_length: 15; d_call: TRBD2; clone_size: once; cdr3_nt: TGTGCCAGCACCAACCCCAGCGGGGGGAAAGAGACCCAGTACTTC; cdr3_aa: CASTNPSGGKETQYF
v_call: TRBV20-1; j_call: TRBJ2-7; cdr3_length: 13; d_call: TRBD1; clone_size: once; cdr3_nt: TGCAGTGCTAGGGGGACAGCAGCCTACGAGCAGTACTTC; cdr3_aa: CSARGTAAYEQYF
v_call: TRBV7-3; j_call: TRBJ2-1; cdr3_length: 17; d_call: -; clone_size: few; cdr3_nt: TGTGCCAGCAGCTTAGAGGGGACCCTTGCGCCCTACAATGAGCAGTTCTTC; cdr3_aa: CASSLEGTLAPYNEQFF
v_call: TRBV5-1; j_call: TRBJ2-1; cdr3_length: 11; d_call: -; clone_size: many; cdr3_nt: TGCGCCAGCAGCGAAAACAATGAGCAGTTCTTC; cdr3_aa: CASSENNEQFF
v_call: TRBV20-1; j_call: TRBJ1-2; cdr3_length: 13; d_call: TRBD1; clone_size: -; cdr3_nt: TGCAGTGCTGCAGGGGGTTCAGTCTATGGCTACACCTTC; cdr3_aa: CSAAGGSVYGYTF
v_call: TRBV29-1; j_call: TRBJ2-3; cdr3_length: 13; d_call: TRBD2; clone_size: few; cdr3_nt: TGCAGCGCCTCCTGGGGGGGGTGGGATACGCAGTATTTT; cdr3_aa: CSASWGGWDTQYF
v_call: TRBV20-1; j_call: TRBJ1-1; cdr3_length: 15; d_call: -; clone_size: -; cdr3_nt: TGCAGTGCTAGTGAATTGGGGACCGGGAACACTGAAGCTTTCTTT; cdr3_aa: CSASELGTGNTEAFF
v_call: TRBV20-1; j_call: TRBJ2-7; cdr3_length: 12; d_call: -; clone_size: many; cdr3_nt: TGCAGTGCTAGCGAACTAGTCGACGAGCAGTACTTC; cdr3_aa: CSASELVDEQYF
v_call: TRBV15; j_call: TRBJ2-3; cdr3_length: 14; d_call: -; clone_size: few; cdr3_nt: TGTGCCACCAGCCTTCCTGGGACGGCAGATACGCAGTATTTT; cdr3_aa: CATSLPGTADTQYF
v_call: TRBV12-3/TRBV12-4; j_call: TRBJ1-1; cdr3_length: 9; d_call: -; clone_size: few; cdr3_nt: TGTGCCAGCGGCACTGAAGCTTTCTTT; cdr3_aa: CASGTEAFF
v_call: TRBV29-1; j_call: TRBJ2-7; cdr3_length: 15; d_call: TRBD2; clone_size: -; cdr3_nt: TGCAGCGCCTGGGCGGGGGAGGGGAGCTCCTACGAGCAGTACTTC; cdr3_aa: CSAWAGEGSSYEQYF
v_call: TRBV12-3/TRBV12-4; j_call: TRBJ2-1; cdr3_length: 15; d_call: TRBD2; clone_size: -; cdr3_nt: TGTGCCAGCAGGTTAGCGGGGGGGCACTACAATGAGCAGTTCTTC; cdr3_aa: CASRLAGGHYNEQFF
v_call: TRBV11-2; j_call: TRBJ2-3; cdr3_length: 15; d_call: -; clone_size: -; cdr3_nt: TGTGCCAGCAGCTTCCCCCCGAAGGGTACAGATACGCAGTATTTT; cdr3_aa: CASSFPPKGTDTQYF
v_call: TRBV28; j_call: TRBJ2-2; cdr3_length: 16; d_call: TRBD1; clone_size: -; cdr3_nt: TGTGCCAGCAGTTCAGGGAGACAGGGGAACACCGGGGAGCTGTTTTTT; cdr3_aa: CASSSGRQGNTGELFF
v_call: TRBV12-3/TRBV12-4; j_call: TRBJ2-7; cdr3_length: 14; d_call: -; clone_size: -; cdr3_nt: TGTGCCAGCAGTTTATCCGACGGCCCCTACGAGCAGTACTTC; cdr3_aa: CASSLSDGPYEQYF
v_call: TRBV2; j_call: TRBJ1-1; cdr3_length: 11; d_call: -; clone_size: -; cdr3_nt: TGTGCCAGCAGTGGTAGAAGTGAAGCTTTCTTT; cdr3_aa: CASSGRSEAFF
v_call: TRBV11-1; j_call: TRBJ2-1; cdr3_length: 18; d_call: TRBD2; clone_size: few; cdr3_nt: TGTGCCAGCAGTCCCGGGACTAGCGGGGGGCGCTCCTACAATGAGCAGTTCTTC; cdr3_aa: CASSPGTSGGRSYNEQFF
v_call: TRBV29-1; j_call: TRBJ2-2; cdr3_length: 14; d_call: TRBD1; clone_size: -; cdr3_nt: TGCAGCGGAATACAGGGGATGGGCACCGGGGAGCTGTTTTTT; cdr3_aa: CSGIQGMGTGELFF
v_call: TRBV12-5; j_call: TRBJ2-5; cdr3_length: 14; d_call: -; clone_size: few; cdr3_nt: TGTGCTAGTGGACCCGGACCCGGGCCAGAGACCCAGTACTTC; cdr3_aa: CASGPGPGPETQYF
v_call: TRBV12-3/TRBV12-4; j_call: TRBJ2-7; cdr3_length: 15; d_call: TRBD1; clone_size: few; cdr3_nt: TGTGCCAGCAGTCCCCCCGGGACAGAGACCTACGAGCAGTACTTC; cdr3_aa: CASSPPGTETYEQYF
v_call: TRBV7-9; j_call: TRBJ2-4; cdr3_length: 17; d_call: TRBD1; clone_size: few; cdr3_nt: TGTGCCAGCAGCTCCTCCCTCAGGGGGATAGCCAAAAACATTCAGTACTTC; cdr3_aa: CASSSSLRGIAKNIQYF